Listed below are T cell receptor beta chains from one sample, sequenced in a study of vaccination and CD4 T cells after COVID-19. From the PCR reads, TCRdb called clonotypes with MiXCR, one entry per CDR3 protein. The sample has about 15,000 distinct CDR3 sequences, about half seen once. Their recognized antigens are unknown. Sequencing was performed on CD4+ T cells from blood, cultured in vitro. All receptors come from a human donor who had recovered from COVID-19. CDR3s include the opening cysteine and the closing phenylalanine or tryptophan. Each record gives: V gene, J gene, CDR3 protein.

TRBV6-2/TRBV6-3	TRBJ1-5	CASSKGVLNQPQHF
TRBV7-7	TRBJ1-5	CASRYGRDSNQPQHF
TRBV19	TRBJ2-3	CASSSGGTGADTQYF
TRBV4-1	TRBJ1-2	CASSQGDRGYGYTF
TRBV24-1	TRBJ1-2	CATSDPGARGYTF
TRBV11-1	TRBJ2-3	CASSVAGEADTQYF
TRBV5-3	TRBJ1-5	CASSLGVGNSNQPQHF
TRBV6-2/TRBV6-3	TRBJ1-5	CASSYLAVGGHQPQHF
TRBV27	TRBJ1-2	CASSPTGQGGGYTF
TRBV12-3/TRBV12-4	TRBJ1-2	CASRAEGGGYTF
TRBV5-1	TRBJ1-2	CASSLGRRENGYTF
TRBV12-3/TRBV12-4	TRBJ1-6	CASSPYARTNSPLHF
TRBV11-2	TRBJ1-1	CASSTQPGSTEAFF
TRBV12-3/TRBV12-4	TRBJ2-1	CASSLRAGSNNEQFF
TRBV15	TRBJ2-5	CATSRDSTRQETQYF
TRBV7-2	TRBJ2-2	CASSLSPGELFF
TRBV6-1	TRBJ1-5	CASRLNQGSSNQPQHF
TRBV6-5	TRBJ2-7	CASSYGGGSYEQYF
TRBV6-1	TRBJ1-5	CASSLGQGWNQPQHF
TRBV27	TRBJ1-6	CASSSPRTGGNSPLHF
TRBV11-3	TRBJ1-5	CASSLEDNQPQHF
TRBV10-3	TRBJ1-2	CATKGQGEYYGYTF